This TCR beta chain was recorded in a study of cytomegalovirus exposure and HLA in healthy donors (dated by TCRdb to about 2017). With regard to the full study: According to a later analysis, one platform produced both the roughly 110 validation repertoires and the 700 or so repertoires of the first cohort. A separate validation cohort of over a hundred different subjects was used in addition to the approximately 700-subject first cohort. The study aimed to test whether cataloging public T cell receptors could reveal signatures of past pathogen exposure. To predict cytomegalovirus infection status, the study combined high-throughput TCR immunosequencing, statistical association of individual TCRs with disease status, and machine learning.

A remark on this clone: The specificity of this receptor is unknown. The input lacks base qualities; no much larger clone sits a single base away.

Its CDR3 holds 16 amino acids, cysteine through phenylalanine. The DNA shown is the 48-base CDR3, in frame from base 1. V has 4 bases trimmed and J has 3 bases trimmed; junction bases matching no gene number 9. CDR1 and CDR2 were assigned from the germline V gene as SGDLS and YYNGEE. Library prep was done by the immunoSEQ multiplex PCR assay. The published analysis was carried out like this. To diagnose cytomegalovirus status from the catalog of TCR beta chain sequences, a statistical classification framework was built. The source is immuneACCESS, and TCRdb retained only in-frame sequences with V and J called. Part of the clones is not carried over; for the studies checked, unresolved V genes explain less than half of this, and the remainder is unexplained. That table supplies the V and J calls and clone size; D and trimming were determined from the DNA. This sample lists about 360,000 clones; more than 80% were detected once. The top ten hold around 0.8% of the sample.

Donors formed part of the validation cohort, which comprised over a hundred subjects and was distinct from the first cohort of 670 or so subjects. The full study reports these points: Cytomegalovirus status was reported to be diagnosed by the classifier with high specificity and sensitivity in both the original and validation cohorts. Most TCR sequences were observed very rarely across donors, whereas some public TCRs were present in many individuals. Subsequent analysis determined that TCRs grouped into clusters in the first cohort also showed a tendency toward co-occurrence across the 90 to 150 validation repertoires, and approximately 93% of cluster scores exceeded 0. The study listed approximately 160 TCR beta chains as associated with cytomegalovirus. A few of the identified cytomegalovirus-associated TCR beta chains were confirmed in vitro to be specific for cytomegalovirus antigens. According to the authors, the approach could potentially be generalized to other disease states and immunological phenotypes. A later analysis had no HLA typing for the validation cohort, so co-occurrence there was scored across all 110 or so repertoires.

Recombination connected TRBV9 to TRBJ2-1, with TRBD2 identical over 8 junction bases. The source material was PBMCs. This clonotype originated in a woman aged 18-35 years in good health and CMV-seronegative. The CDR3 amino acid sequence is: CASSPKGGLGYNEQFF. Read as DNA, the sequence is TGTGCCAGCAGCCCAAAGGGGGGACTAGGCTACAATGAGCAGTTCTTC.